The 31 T cell receptor beta chains listed next were all sequenced from one sample in a study of T cell responses to AZD1222 COVID-19 vaccine. Only in-frame clones appear in the TCRdb table, and some are missing; sequencing was by immunoSEQ multiplex PCR. The repertoire holds over 110,000 clones, with roughly 90% as singletons. Specimen: peripheral blood, collected 28 days after the second AZD1222 dose. The receptor set was obtained from an adult who received the AZD1222 COVID-19 vaccine.

This clone has a single count. CDR3 sequence reads: CASSSAFGRFGELFF. The CDR3 DNA is TGTGCCAGCAGCTCGGCTTTCGGGCGGTTCGGGGAGCTGTTTTTT. The V and J genes are TRBV5-8 and TRBJ2-2; D not certain. The V end was cut by 3 bases, the J end by 7 bases, with 16 bases between. The germline CDR1 and CDR2 sequences are SGHTS and YDEGEE. This CDR3 spans 15 amino acids.

The chain joins TRBV10-3 to TRBJ2-3; 7 positions match TRBD2. Trimming cost V 8 bases and J 4 bases; bases outside gene matches: 15. Germline lookup yields CDR1 ENHRY and CDR2 SYGVKD. The CDR3 loop spans 16 amino acids. The DNA of the CDR3 is TGTGCCATCGCCCGGGCCGACGGGAGGTTTGCAGATACGCAGTATTTT. This codes for CAIARADGRFADTQYF.

The V and J genes are TRBV30 and TRBJ1-3, with D uncertain. Per the germline V gene, CDR1 is GTSNPN and CDR2 is SVGIG (reference sequence). Trimming took 5 bases from V and 11 from J, leaving 10 bases between them. The CDR3 has 10 amino acids. The chain's CDR3 is CAWGQEAIYF. The CDR3 DNA follows: TGTGCCTGGGGTCAAGAGGCCATATATTTT.

The chain carries TRBV27 and TRBJ2-2; D is perhaps TRBD2 (6 bases). CDR1 is MNHEY and CDR2 is SMNVEV in the germline V gene (reference sequence). Trimming removed 8 bases from V and 7 bases from J, with 32 bases in between. The CDR3 extends over 19 amino acids. CDR3 sequence reads: CASALGVGRGGFFGGELFF. The CDR3 region has the DNA TGTGCCAGCGCCTTAGGGGTTGGACGGGGAGGTTTTTTTGGCGGGGAGCTGTTTTTT.

The chain is built from TRBV18 and TRBJ1-6, with D possibly being TRBD1 (5 bases). Trimming left V 3 bases short and J 10 bases short, with 16 bases between. The CDR3 is 15 amino acids. The germline gives CDR1 KGHSH, CDR2 LQKENI. CDR3 in DNA: TGTGCCAGCTCACCTACCGGGGGGAAAGACTCACCCCTCCACTTT. It translates to CASSPTGGKDSPLHF.

The V call is TRBV9, the J call TRBJ1-1; no reliable D call. The CDR3 length is 15 residues. Per the germline V gene, CDR1 is SGDLS and CDR2 is YYNGEE. V was trimmed by 0 bases and J by 0 bases, leaving 9 bases between them. DNA for the CDR3: TGTGCCAGCAGCGTAGGAGGGAATATGAACACTGAAGCTTTCTTT. Residues: CASSVGGNMNTEAFF.

V gene TRBV5-1 combines with J gene TRBJ1-1; the D is unclear. Germline V gene data show CDR1 as SGHRS and CDR2 as YFSETQ. CDR3 length: 14 amino acids. The ends were cut back, 4 bases at V and 1 base at J, with 11 bases in the middle. The CDR3 loop reads CASSRLGENTEAFF. CDR3 in DNA: TGCGCCAGCAGCCGCCTGGGCGAGAACACTGAAGCTTTCTTT.

The gene calls are TRBV7-3 and TRBJ1-1; D call uncertain. Germline V gene data show CDR1 as SGHTA and CDR2 as FQGTGA. Trimming took 2 bases from V and 5 from J, leaving 9 bases between them. This CDR3 region has 13 residues. The CDR3 region has the DNA TGTGCCAGCAGCTTAGATAGGCAAACTGAAGCTTTCTTT. Translating it yields CASSLDRQTEAFF.

The table lists this clone with a few counts. This chain links TRBV30 with TRBJ1-2; 10 nucleotides agree with TRBD1. The CDR3 is 15 residues long. V was pared by 3 bases and J by 5 bases, with 9 bases of the junction left unmatched. Germline-derived CDR1 and CDR2 are GTSNPN and SVGIG (reference sequence). In DNA form, the CDR3 reads TGTGCCTGGAGGCGGGACAGGGGTATTGGGTATGGCTACACCTTC. It translates to CAWRRDRGIGYGYTF.

The V and J genes are TRBV20-1 and TRBJ2-5; 12 bases are a match to TRBD2. This CDR3 is built from 17 residues. Germline V CDR1 and CDR2: DFQATT, SNEGSKA (reference sequence). Trimming at V came to 3 bases and at J to 5 bases, leaving 13 bases not matched to a gene. CDR3 amino acids: CSASGPSGGAIGETQYF. In DNA, the CDR3 is TGCAGTGCTAGTGGGCCTAGCGGGGGGGCAATTGGGGAGACCCAGTACTTC.

The chain uses TRBV11-2 and TRBJ2-7, with D unclear. The germline gives CDR1 SGHAT, CDR2 FQNNGV. This CDR3 contains 13 residues. V lost 2 bases and J lost 3, with 8 bases in between. The CDR3 spells CASSLITGYEQYF. The CDR3 DNA sequence: TGTGCCAGCAGCTTAATTACCGGCTACGAGCAGTACTTC.

V is TRBV6-5 and J is TRBJ1-1; TRBD1 agrees at 8 bases. This CDR3 has 13 amino acids. Unmatched junction bases numbered 7, after V lost 5 bases and J lost 8 bases. The germline CDR1 and CDR2 sequences are MNHEY and SVGAGI. CDR3 nucleotide sequence: TGTGCCAGCAGTCCGGACAGGGTGACAGAAGCTTTCTTT. This codes for CASSPDRVTEAFF.

The chain is built from TRBV2 and TRBJ1-2; D is ambiguous. V lost 1 base and J 1 base, leaving 7 bases between the germline ends. This CDR3 contains 14 residues. The germline gives CDR1 SNHLY, CDR2 FYNNEI. The CDR3 loop reads CASSEEADNYGYTF. In DNA form, the CDR3 reads TGTGCCAGCAGTGAAGAGGCAGATAACTATGGCTACACCTTC.

The chain uses TRBV3-1 (or the pseudogene TRBV3-2) and TRBJ2-3; unclear D gene. This CDR3 is built from 14 residues. CDR1 and CDR2 from the germline V gene are LGHDT and YNNKEL (reference sequence). Trimming took 3 bases from V and 1 from J, leaving 8 bases between them. CDR3 in DNA: TGTGCCAGCAGCCATTCGCGGCGCACAGATACGCAGTATTTT. Translation gives CASSHSRRTDTQYF.

The DNA for the CDR3 is TGTGCCATCAGTGACCCGACAGGGGTGGCTGAGACCCAGTACTTC. Amino acid sequence: CAISDPTGVAETQYF. The chain couples TRBV10-3 to TRBJ2-5, with 8 bases lining up with TRBD1. V was pared by 3 bases and J by 5 bases, with 8 bases of the junction left unmatched. This CDR3 spans 15 amino acids. Germline values: CDR1 ENHRY, CDR2 SYGVKD.

V gene TRBV12-3 or TRBV12-4 combines with J gene TRBJ1-2, with 7 bases that match TRBD1. V dropped 5 bases and J dropped 8; count of bases not matched to a gene: 5. The CDR3 length is 12 residues. The CDR3, as DNA: TGTGCCAGCAGTGACAGGGCGGGAGGCTACACCTTC. It encodes CASSDRAGGYTF.

The chain is built from TRBV19 and TRBJ1-4, with 7 positions matching TRBD1. The CDR3 is made up of 15 amino acids. In germline, CDR1 is LNHDA, CDR2 SQIVND (reference sequence). V trimming: 5 bases; J trimming: 5 bases; junction bases outside the gene matches: 8. CDR3 protein: CASSLHRGGNEKLFF. In nucleotides, the CDR3 is TGTGCCAGTAGTCTACACAGGGGTGGGAATGAAAAACTGTTTTTT.

The chain joins TRBV28 to TRBJ1-2; D gene unclear. The germline V gene encodes CDR1 MDHEN and CDR2 SYDVKM. Trimming shortened V by 3 bases and J by 7 bases, and 6 bases separated the two germline ends. The CDR3 covers 11 residues. CDR3 DNA sequence: TGTGCCAGCAGTTTTCGGGGTGGCTACACCTTC. The encoded protein is CASSFRGGYTF.

The chain carries TRBV15 and TRBJ2-3, with a weak D call TRBD2 (6 bases). This CDR3 comprises 13 residues. The V end was cut by 4 bases, the J end by 5 bases, with 10 bases between. Germline V gives CDR1 LNHNV, CDR2 YYDKDF (reference sequence). CDR3 residues: CATSNRELDTQYF. The DNA for the CDR3 is TGTGCCACCAGCAACCGGGAGCTAGATACGCAGTATTTT. Full variable domain (remainder filled in from reference TRBV15 and TRBJ2-3): DAMVIQNPRYQVTQFGKPVTLSCSQTLNHNVMYWYQQKSSQAPKLLFHYYDKDFNNEADTPDNFQSRRPNTSFCFLDIRSPGLGDTAMYLCATSNRELDTQYFGPGTRLTVL.

The chain uses TRBV7-9 and TRBJ2-3; D is unclear. This CDR3 is 15 amino acids long. Trimming cost V 1 base and J 5 bases, with 13 bases left between them. Germline V gene sequence: CDR1 SEHNR, CDR2 FQNEAQ (reference sequence). The CDR3 region is CASSLGVTPRDTQYF. The CDR3 nucleotides are TGTGCCAGCAGCTTAGGGGTTACGCCCCGAGATACGCAGTATTTT.

The V gene is TRBV5-4, the J gene TRBJ2-5, with a possible D match to TRBD1 (5 bases). Germline CDR1 reads SGHNT; CDR2 reads YYREEE (reference sequence). This CDR3 has 13 amino acids. V was shortened by 1 base and J by 2 bases, with 6 bases between the two germline ends. The CDR3 sequence is CASSLSGQETQYF. The CDR3 DNA reads TGTGCCAGCAGCTTGTCAGGGCAAGAGACCCAGTACTTC.

The chain is built from TRBV13 and TRBJ1-1; D gene unclear. CDR1 PRHDT and CDR2 FYEKMQ come from the germline V gene (reference sequence). The V end lost 5 bases, the J end lost 0 bases, and 16 bases lay between the germline ends. This CDR3 has 16 residues. The CDR3 reads CASSPARTVVNTEAFF. The DNA of the CDR3 is TGTGCCAGCAGCCCCGCCCGGACTGTAGTGAACACTGAAGCTTTCTTT.

The chain links TRBV6-4 to TRBJ2-1; 9 nucleotides line up with TRBD1. CDR3 length: 14 residues. V trimming: 7 bases; J trimming: 5 bases; junction bases outside the gene matches: 6. CDR1 and CDR2 (germline): MRHNA, SNTAGT. This CDR3 is CASKQGASHNEQFF. The CDR3 coding sequence is TGTGCCAGCAAACAGGGGGCATCGCACAATGAGCAGTTCTTC.

The chain is built from TRBV6-2 or TRBV6-3 and TRBJ1-3, with TRBD1 identical over 9 bases. The germline gives CDR1 MNHEY, CDR2 SVGEGT. The J segment lost 5 bases and the V segment lost 4 bases, leaving 6 bases of the junction unmatched. The CDR3 length is 15 residues. CDR3 sequence: CASSSQGALRNTIYF. The CDR3 DNA reads as TGTGCCAGCAGTTCACAGGGGGCGCTCAGAAACACCATATATTTT.

This clone appeared a single time. The chain employs TRBV3-1 (or the pseudogene TRBV3-2) and TRBJ2-2; unclear D gene. Trimming pared 1 base from V and 7 bases from J, leaving 16 bases between. The germline V gene encodes CDR1 LGHDT and CDR2 YNNKEL (reference sequence). This CDR3 contains 16 residues. CDR3 DNA: TGTGCCAGCAGCCAAGCGCCAGGTCGGTTGAGCGGGGAGCTGTTTTTT. This translates into CASSQAPGRLSGELFF.

This chain joins TRBV19 and TRBJ1-4, with 7 bases lining up with TRBD1. The germline V gene encodes CDR1 LNHDA and CDR2 SQIVND (reference sequence). Losses at the gene ends were 5 bases for V and 4 bases for J; bases not matched to a gene: 7. The CDR3 covers 15 residues. CDR3 amino acids: CASSPGTAFNEKLFF. The CDR3 DNA is TGTGCCAGTAGTCCCGGGACAGCGTTTAATGAAAAACTGTTTTTT.

This clone has a handful of counts. The CDR3 loop is CASSPGRLGLAGTGELFF. In nucleotides, the CDR3 is TGTGCCAGCAGCCCGGGGAGACTGGGACTAGCGGGAACCGGGGAGCTGTTTTTT. The rearrangement uses TRBV7-8 and TRBJ2-2, with 13 bases that match TRBD2. Germline CDR1 SGHVS, CDR2 FQNEAQ. This CDR3 region has 18 residues. J was trimmed by 5 bases and V by 5 bases; bases with no gene match: 11. The whole variable domain, remainder taken from reference TRBV7-8 and TRBJ2-2, is GAGVSQSPRYKVAKRGQDVALRCDPISGHVSLFWYQQALGQGPEFLTYFQNEAQLDKSGLPSDRFFAERPEGSVSTLKIQRTQQEDSAVYLCASSPGRLGLAGTGELFFGEGSRLTVL.

The chain carries TRBV6-2 or TRBV6-3 and TRBJ1-5; D ambiguous. Germline assignment: CDR1 MNHEY and CDR2 SVGEGT. The CDR3 is made up of 15 amino acids. The V end was cut by 0 bases, the J end by 4 bases, with 10 bases between. CDR3 in amino acids: CASSYSRARNQPQHF. The CDR3 nucleotides are TGTGCCAGCAGTTACTCGAGGGCAAGAAATCAGCCCCAGCATTTT.

The J gene is TRBJ1-1, the V gene TRBV11-1; 10 bases agree with TRBD1. V lost 1 base to trimming and J lost 1 base; unmatched junction nucleotides: 0. The CDR3 consists of 15 residues. CDR1 is SGHAT, CDR2 FQDESV, per germline (reference sequence). The CDR3 nucleotides read TGTGCCAGCAGCTTAGGGACAGGGGGGAACACTGAAGCTTTCTTT. Amino acid sequence: CASSLGTGGNTEAFF.

The rearrangement joins TRBV7-9 to TRBJ1-4, with a possible D match to TRBD1 (5 bases). CDR1 and CDR2 from the germline V gene are SEHNR and FQNEAQ (reference sequence). This CDR3 contains 15 residues. Trimming pared 4 bases from V and 5 bases from J, leaving 14 bases between. The CDR3: CASSSSGRSNEKLFF. CDR3 bases: TGTGCCAGCAGCTCCTCGGGACGTAGCAATGAAAAACTGTTTTTT.

This clone came up a few times. V gene TRBV14 combines with J gene TRBJ2-7; perhaps TRBD2 as D (6 bases). Germline CDR1 reads SGHDN; CDR2 reads FVKESK. Trimming left V 6 bases short and J 0 bases short, with 15 bases between. This CDR3 contains 15 residues. The CDR3 DNA is TGTGCCAGCAGTCGAGGGGACGGGAGCTCCTACGAGCAGTACGTC. Amino acid sequence: CASSRGDGSSYEQYV.